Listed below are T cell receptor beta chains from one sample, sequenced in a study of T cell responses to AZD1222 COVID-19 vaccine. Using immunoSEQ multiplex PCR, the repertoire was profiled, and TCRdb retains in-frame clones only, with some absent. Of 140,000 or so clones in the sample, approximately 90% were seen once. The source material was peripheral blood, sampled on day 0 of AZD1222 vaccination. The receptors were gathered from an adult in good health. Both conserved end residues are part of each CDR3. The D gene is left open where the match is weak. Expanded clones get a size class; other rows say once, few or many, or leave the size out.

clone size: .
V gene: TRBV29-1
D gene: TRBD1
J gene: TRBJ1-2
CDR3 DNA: TGCAGCGTGGTCTACAGGGGGCAAATTTATGGCTACACCTTC
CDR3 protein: CSVVYRGQIYGYTF

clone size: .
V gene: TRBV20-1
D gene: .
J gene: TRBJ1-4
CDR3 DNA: TGCAGTGCTAGAGGGATTGAAAAACTGTTTTTT
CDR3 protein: CSARGIEKLFF

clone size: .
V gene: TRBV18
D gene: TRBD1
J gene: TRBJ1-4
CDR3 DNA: TGTGCCAGCTCACAGGGGGCTCCCGCAACTAATGAAAAACTGTTTTTT
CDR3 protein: CASSQGAPATNEKLFF

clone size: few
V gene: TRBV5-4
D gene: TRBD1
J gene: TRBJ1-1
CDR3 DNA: TGTGCCAGCAGCTTCCGGACAGGGGAGACTGAAGCTTTCTTT
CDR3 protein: CASSFRTGETEAFF

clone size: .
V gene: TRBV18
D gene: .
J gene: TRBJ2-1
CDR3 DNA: TGTGCCAGCTCTCCACAGGTGCTCAATGAGCAGTTCTTC
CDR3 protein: CASSPQVLNEQFF

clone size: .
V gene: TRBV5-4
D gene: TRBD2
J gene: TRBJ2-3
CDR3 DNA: TGTGCCAGCAGCAAACGGCCTAGCGGGGGCCTGCCAGATACGCAGTATTTT
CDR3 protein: CASSKRPSGGLPDTQYF

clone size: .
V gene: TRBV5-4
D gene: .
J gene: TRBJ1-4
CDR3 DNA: TGTGCCAGCAGCTATCAAGGGGCCGTAAATGAAAAACTGTTTTTT
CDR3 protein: CASSYQGAVNEKLFF

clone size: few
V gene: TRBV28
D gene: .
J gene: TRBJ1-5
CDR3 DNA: TGTGCCAGCAGTTTATCCTGGACGGGCAATCAGCCCCAGCATTTT
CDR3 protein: CASSLSWTGNQPQHF

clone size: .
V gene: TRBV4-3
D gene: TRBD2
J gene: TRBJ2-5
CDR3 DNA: TGCGCCAGCAGCACGGGGACTAGCACGGAGACCCAGTACTTC
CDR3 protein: CASSTGTSTETQYF

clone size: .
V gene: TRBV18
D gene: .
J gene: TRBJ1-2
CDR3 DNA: TGTGCCAGCTCACCAGACGGTTCAGGGCGAGGCTACACCTTC
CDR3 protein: CASSPDGSGRGYTF

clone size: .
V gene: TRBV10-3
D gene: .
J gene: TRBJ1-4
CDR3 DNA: TGTGCCATCAGTGAGTCTTGGACTAATGAAAAACTGTTTTTT
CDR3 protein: CAISESWTNEKLFF

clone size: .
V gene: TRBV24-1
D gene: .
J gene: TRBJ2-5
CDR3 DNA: TGTGCCACCAGTGACCCCCAGAGGGGTGCTCAAGAGACCCAGTACTTC
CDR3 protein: CATSDPQRGAQETQYF

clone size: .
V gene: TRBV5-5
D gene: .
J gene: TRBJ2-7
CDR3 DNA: TGTGCCAGCAGCTTGGGGTATACCTACGAGCAGTACTTC
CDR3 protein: CASSLGYTYEQYF

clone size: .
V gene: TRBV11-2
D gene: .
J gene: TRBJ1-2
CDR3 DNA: TGTGCCAGCAGCTTAATCGCGGGGGAATCCGGTGGCTACACCTTC
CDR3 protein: CASSLIAGESGGYTF

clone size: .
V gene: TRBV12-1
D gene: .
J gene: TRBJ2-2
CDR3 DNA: TGTGCCGGTCCCGCTAGGGGTTCTTGTAACACCGGGGAGCTGTTTTTT
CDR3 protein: CAGPARGSCNTGELFF

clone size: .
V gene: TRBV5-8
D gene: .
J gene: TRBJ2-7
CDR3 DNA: TGTGCCAGCAGCTTGAGGCGTAGCTCCTACGAGCAGTACTTC
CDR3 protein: CASSLRRSSYEQYF